This is a list of T cell receptor beta chains from one sample in a study of blood T cells in healthy people across ages. A single record per CDR3 protein comes from TCRdb applying MiXCR to the 5' RACE reads. This table has around 1,900,000 distinct CDR3 sequences, about 39% appearing once. The sequencing input was blood. Receptors were obtained from a human donor in good health. Both conserved end residues are part of each CDR3. The D gene is left open where the match is weak. Size is omitted from some rows. Given values are once, few, many or a class for expanded clones.

V	J	D	size	DNA	CDR3
TRBV7-9	TRBJ1-1	-	few	TGTGCCAGCAGCTACAGCAGGCAGGGGATGAACACTGAAGCTTTCTTT	CASSYSRQGMNTEAFF
TRBV7-9	TRBJ1-1	-	few	TGTGCCAGCAGTCGGGGTGAAGGAGAAGTAGCTTTCTTT	CASSRGEGEVAFF
TRBV20-1	TRBJ2-5	TRBD2	-	TGCAGTGCTAGTCCTCTCGGTCTAGCGGGGGGCCGACAAGAGACCCAGTACTTC	CSASPLGLAGGRQETQYF
TRBV7-7	TRBJ2-5	-	few	TGTGCCAGCAGCTTAGCCAGGGGGGGACAAGAGACCCAGTACTTC	CASSLARGGQETQYF
TRBV6-5	TRBJ2-7	-	-	TGTGCCAGCAGTTACGGATTCCGCGGGCCCTCCTACGAGCAGTACTTC	CASSYGFRGPSYEQYF
TRBV6-5	TRBJ1-2	-	-	TGTGCCAGCAGTTACACTCCTACAATTGTGGGCTACACCTTC	CASSYTPTIVGYTF
TRBV12-3/TRBV12-4	TRBJ2-5	TRBD1	-	TGTGCCAGCAGTTTTGAGCCAGGGGGCGCGGGTCAGACCCAGTACTTC	CASSFEPGGAGQTQYF
TRBV12-3/TRBV12-4	TRBJ2-1	-	-	TGTGCCAGCAGAGTTACAGGGAGCGGGGAGCAGTTCTTC	CASRVTGSGEQFF
TRBV20-1	TRBJ2-5	-	-	TGCAGTGCCAACCCGGGACAAGAGACCCAGTACTTC	CSANPGQETQYF
TRBV2	TRBJ2-7	-	-	TGTACCAGCAGTCCCCGGTACGAGCAGTACTTC	CTSSPRYEQYF
TRBV28	TRBJ2-7	-	-	TGTGCCAGCAACTCCGGGAGTACCTCCTACGAGCAGTACTTC	CASNSGSTSYEQYF
TRBV15	TRBJ2-6	-	few	TGTGCCACCAGCAGAGAGGGTCAGGGCCGGTCTGGGGCCAACGTCCTGACTTTC	CATSREGQGRSGANVLTF
TRBV5-1	TRBJ2-5	-	-	TGCGCCAGCAGCTTGGAAGGAGATAGGGAGCAGTACTTC	CASSLEGDREQYF
TRBV9	TRBJ1-2	-	-	TGTGCCAGCGAGAACGGGGTTGCGAGCTACACCTTC	CASENGVASYTF
TRBV20-1	TRBJ2-5	TRBD2	few	TGCAGTGGAACCCCGGGAACTAGCGGCCAAGAGACCCAGTACTTC	CSGTPGTSGQETQYF
TRBV13	TRBJ2-1	-	-	TGTGCCAGCAGCACTCGGGGAGGGGGAAATTACAATGAGCAGTTCTTC	CASSTRGGGNYNEQFF
TRBV27	TRBJ1-4	-	-	TGTGCCAGCAGTTTATCGACAACTAATGAAAAACGGTTTTTT	CASSLSTTNEKRFF
TRBV5-6	TRBJ1-4	-	-	TGTGCCAGCAGCTTTGGTGGGGGACAAGAAAAACTGTTTTTT	CASSFGGGQEKLFF
TRBV19	TRBJ2-3	-	-	TGTGCCAGTAGTACGGGGGCAGGGAGAGATACGCAGTATTTT	CASSTGAGRDTQYF
TRBV7-9	TRBJ2-4	-	-	TGTGCCAGCAGCCTATACGACTCACCTTCGTACTTC	CASSLYDSPSYF
TRBV7-2	TRBJ2-5	TRBD1	few	TGTGCCAGCAGCATCTTCCGGGACAGACCTGGAAAGCAGTACTTC	CASSIFRDRPGKQYF
TRBV12-3/TRBV12-4	TRBJ2-6	-	-	TGTGCCAGCAGTTTACGCAGGACAAGATACTCTGGGGCCAACGTCCTGACTTTC	CASSLRRTRYSGANVLTF
TRBV7-2	TRBJ1-5	TRBD1	-	TGTGCCAGCAGCTCCGAGGGGACAGTGACGGCGCCCCAGCATTTT	CASSSEGTVTAPQHF
TRBV5-6	TRBJ2-1	TRBD2	few	TGTGCCAGCAGAACTAGCGGGGGGGTAAATGAGCAGTTCTTC	CASRTSGGVNEQFF
TRBV29-1	TRBJ2-2	-	-	TGCAGCGGCTTAAGCCGGGGCACCGGGGAGCTGTTTTTT	CSGLSRGTGELFF
TRBV20-1	TRBJ2-7	-	-	TGCAGTGCAAGCCGCCCGGGACGGCCAAACTACGAGCAGTACTTC	CSASRPGRPNYEQYF
TRBV9	TRBJ1-1	-	-	TGTGCCAGCAGCGTAGGAAAATCGGACACTGAAGCTTTCTTT	CASSVGKSDTEAFF
TRBV4-3	TRBJ1-5	TRBD1	many	TGCGCCAGCAGCCAAGAAGTCGGACAGGGTGGTCAGCCCCAGCATTTT	CASSQEVGQGGQPQHF
TRBV3-1	TRBJ1-6	-	-	TGTGCCAGCACCACAGGGCCCGATGGTTCACCCCTCCACTTT	CASTTGPDGSPLHF
TRBV5-1	TRBJ2-1	-	few	TGCGCCAGCAGCTTGGTAAAGAATGAGCAGTTCTTC	CASSLVKNEQFF
TRBV7-8	TRBJ2-3	-	-	TGTGCCAGCAGCTTTAGCAGGGTCAGGGCAGATACGCAGTATTTT	CASSFSRVRADTQYF
TRBV9	TRBJ1-2	TRBD1	-	TGTGCCAGCAGCGTAGACGGGACAGGTTATGGCTACACCTTC	CASSVDGTGYGYTF
TRBV6-2/TRBV6-3	TRBJ1-5	-	few	TGTGCCAGCAGTTACGGGATTTCCAATCAGCCCCAGCATTTT	CASSYGISNQPQHF
TRBV6-6	TRBJ1-4	-	few	TGTGCCAGCACCGGAGGGGAAAGGGAAAAACTGTTTTTT	CASTGGEREKLFF
TRBV4-1	TRBJ2-6	TRBD1	many	TGCGCCAGCAGCCAGGGGACAGGGAGGGGACCCTCTGGGGCCAACGTCCTGACTTTC	CASSQGTGRGPSGANVLTF
TRBV20-1	TRBJ2-5	-	few	TGCAGTGCTCTACCCGGGTCCACACAAGAGACCCAGTACTTC	CSALPGSTQETQYF
TRBV6-1	TRBJ2-5	-	few	TGTGCCAGCAGGACCCCAGCAGGTGGCCAAGAGACCCAGTACTTC	CASRTPAGGQETQYF
TRBV4-3	TRBJ1-2	-	few	TGCGCCAGCAGCCAAGACCCGACCGGAGGGGCACCCTATGGCTACACCTTC	CASSQDPTGGAPYGYTF
TRBV10-3	TRBJ1-1	-	few	TGTGCCATCAGTGAGTCGATTGGGATGAACACTGAAGCTTTCTTT	CAISESIGMNTEAFF
TRBV6-2/TRBV6-3	TRBJ2-1	-	many	TGTGCCAGCAGCTTCAGGGAATCCTACAATGAGCAGTTCTTC	CASSFRESYNEQFF
TRBV19	TRBJ1-2	-	few	TGTGCCAGTACCCTTGACAGGTACTATGGCTACACCTTC	CASTLDRYYGYTF
TRBV28	TRBJ2-6	-	-	TGTGCCAGCAGTGGGACGGACCAGTTCTCTGGGGCCAACGTCCTGACTTTC	CASSGTDQFSGANVLTF
TRBV11-2	TRBJ1-2	TRBD1	few	TGTGCCAGCAGCTTGGGACAGGGAAACTATGGGGGCTACACCTTC	CASSLGQGNYGGYTF
TRBV12-3/TRBV12-4	TRBJ1-2	-	-	TGTGCCAGCAGTTCATTACGCCAGGCCTATGGCTACACCTTC	CASSSLRQAYGYTF
TRBV6-5	TRBJ1-6	-	-	TGTGCCAGCAGTCCCCCGGGGCGGATGGGTTCACCCCTCCACTTT	CASSPPGRMGSPLHF
TRBV6-5	TRBJ1-4	-	few	TGTGCCAGCAGTTACTCGTCAGGGTACACTGCAACTAATGAAAAACTGTTTTTT	CASSYSSGYTATNEKLFF
TRBV7-6	TRBJ1-1	TRBD1	few	TGTGCCAGCAGCTTTTCCGGGACAGGGATGTTGGTGAACACTGAAGCTTTCTTT	CASSFSGTGMLVNTEAFF
TRBV27	TRBJ1-1	-	-	TGTGCCAGCAGTTTAAACAGGGCGTCAGGAGCTTTCTTT	CASSLNRASGAFF
TRBV3-1	TRBJ2-5	TRBD2	once	TGTGCCAGCAGCCCAAGCGGGGGGGCAGGAGAGACCCGGTACTTC	CASSPSGGAGETRYF
TRBV10-3	TRBJ1-1	-	-	TGTGCCATCAGTGAGGTTGGAACTGAAGCTTTCTTT	CAISEVGTEAFF
TRBV20-1	TRBJ1-2	TRBD1	few	TGCAGTGCCGAGACAGGGGTTGGTGGCTACACCTTC	CSAETGVGGYTF
TRBV20-1	TRBJ2-7	-	few	TGCAGTGCTAGAGATCTTAGGGGCGCATCCTACGAGCAGTACTTC	CSARDLRGASYEQYF
TRBV4-1	TRBJ2-1	-	few	TGCGCCAGCAGCCAAAGACAGAACAATGAGCAGTTCTTC	CASSQRQNNEQFF
TRBV7-2	TRBJ1-4	-	few	TGTGCCAGCAGCGCTAACTCGAGGGAAAAACTGTTTTTT	CASSANSREKLFF
TRBV20-1	TRBJ1-5	-	-	TGCAGTGCTAGTCCGGGGTTCCAGAATCAGCCCCAGCATTTT	CSASPGFQNQPQHF
TRBV7-2	TRBJ2-5	-	few	TGTGCCAGCAGCTTACCGGGAAGGAGAGAGACCCAGTACTTC	CASSLPGRRETQYF
TRBV5-1	TRBJ2-3	TRBD2	-	TGCGCCAGCAGCTTGGAGGTCGGGGGGGCTGAAGATACGCAGTATTTT	CASSLEVGGAEDTQYF